This T cell receptor (beta chain) was captured in a study of shared clonotypes between healthy human individuals. On the study more broadly: Donor ages ranged 18 to 49 years: a couple of women, a few men. Study-wide findings and caveats: It was anticipated that sequencing depth would influence how many clonotypes donors shared. In having few donors, the study represented limited genetic and exposure-history diversity.

With respect to this clone: The antigen is not known.

V was cut by 1 base and J by 1 base, with 9 bases left in between. This CDR3 has 15 residues. Looked up from germline, CDR1 is MGHRA and CDR2 is YSYEKL. Partitioning of CD4+ cells yielded a CD45RA+ naive subset and a CD45RA-negative memory subset. Sequencing used immunoSEQ multiplex PCR; TCRdb keeps in-frame clones, though not all of them. Among approximately 2.5 million clones listed, more than 90% were seen once. Sequencing input: naive CD4+ T cells sorted from blood. Subset indicated: CD45RA+ positively selected. This sequence originates from a young man in good health. This chain connects TRBV4-1 to TRBJ2-3, with no clear D. The CDR3 region is CASSQAAMGTDTQYF. CDR3 nucleotide sequence: TGCGCCAGCAGCCAAGCGGCCATGGGCACAGATACGCAGTATTTT.